The 8 T cell receptor beta chains given below trace back to one sample, sequenced in a study of T cell responses to AZD1222 COVID-19 vaccine. This table comes from immunoSEQ multiplex PCR, and its TCRdb copy is limited to in-frame clones, with some not included. This sample has 150,000 to 160,000 clones, with 88% found just once. The source material was peripheral blood, sampled on day 0 of AZD1222 vaccination. These receptors were taken from an adult in good health.

CDR3 in DNA: TGTGCCAGTAGTATAAAAGGGTTAGAGACCCAGTACTTC. As protein: CASSIKGLETQYF. The rearrangement joins TRBV19 to TRBJ2-5, with no clear D. Looked up from germline, CDR1 is LNHDA and CDR2 is SQIVND (reference sequence). This CDR3 spans 13 amino acids. V shed 2 bases and J shed 4 bases, with 8 bases lying between them.

The V and J genes are TRBV9 and TRBJ2-1; no firm D call. The V end was cut by 2 bases, the J end by 1 base, with 7 bases between. The CDR3 sequence is 14 residues long. Germline-derived CDR1 and CDR2 are SGDLS and YYNGEE. The CDR3 here is CASSVRNSYNEQFF. The CDR3 DNA sequence: TGTGCCAGCAGCGTGAGGAATTCCTACAATGAGCAGTTCTTC.

Details on this clone: The same CDR3 also results from other DNA sequences found in this sample. The V call is TRBV28, the J call TRBJ1-5; no clear D gene. CDR3 size: 11 residues. V lost 4 bases and J 5 bases, leaving 3 bases between the germline ends. Looked up from germline, CDR1 is MDHEN and CDR2 is SYDVKM. The CDR3 loop is CASSSYQPQHF. CDR3 DNA: TGTGCCAGCAGTTCTTATCAGCCCCAGCATTTT.

The chain has TRBV9 and TRBJ1-1, with D maybe TRBD1 (5 bases). The CDR3 runs to 13 residues. Per the germline V gene, CDR1 is SGDLS and CDR2 is YYNGEE. V dropped 3 bases and J dropped 7 bases, with 13 bases sitting between them. The CDR3 loop reads CASSAKDTGEAFF. The CDR3 coding sequence is TGTGCCAGCAGCGCGAAGGACACCGGTGAAGCTTTCTTT.

V usage is TRBV7-8 and J usage is TRBJ2-7; 8 bases map to TRBD2. The J segment lost 0 bases and the V segment lost 1 base, leaving 8 bases of the junction unmatched. The CDR3 sequence is 17 residues long. Germline V lookup: CDR1 SGHVS, CDR2 FQNEAQ. The CDR3 nucleotides are TGTGCCAGCAGCTTAGTTTCGGGGGGGGCCCTCTCCTACGAGCAGTACTTC. Translated: CASSLVSGGALSYEQYF.

This rearrangement joins TRBV6-5 to TRBJ1-2; D is unresolved. V dropped 6 bases and J dropped 7 bases, with 9 bases sitting between them. In germline, CDR1 is MNHEY, CDR2 SVGAGI. The CDR3 totals 11 residues. The DNA of the CDR3 is TGTGCCAGCAGGGGCCTGGGTGGCTACACCTTC. Protein product: CASRGLGGYTF.

The gene calls are TRBV6-2 or TRBV6-3 and TRBJ1-4; no firm D call. V was clipped by 5 bases and J by 7 bases, with 17 bases between them. The CDR3 runs 15 residues. The germline gives CDR1 MNHEY, CDR2 SVGEGT. The CDR3 region is CASSGGRVRGEKLFF. CDR3 sequence (DNA): TGTGCCAGCAGTGGCGGACGTGTTCGGGGTGAAAAACTGTTTTTT.

The CDR3 DNA follows: TGTGCCAGCAACCGGGACTACCCCTACGAGCAGTACTTC. Protein: CASNRDYPYEQYF. This sequence joins TRBV6-6 and TRBJ2-7; TRBD2 agrees at 7 bases. The CDR3 sequence is 13 residues long. In germline, CDR1 is MNHNY, CDR2 SVGAGI (reference sequence). The ends lost 7 bases at V and 2 bases at J; junction bases unmatched: 5.